This record covers a single T cell receptor (beta chain). This clone was seen repeatedly, ten times or more. What this receptor recognizes is not known. Per-nucleotide qualities are absent, and no much larger clonotype sits a single base away. The data were taken from a study of shared clonotypes between healthy human individuals (dated by TCRdb to the early 2020s). A note on the overall study: The cohort comprised two women and a few men aged 18 to 49 years. For each donor, CD4 naive and CD4 memory were each run on three plates, CD8 naive on two plates, and CD8 memory on one plate. The study deeply sequenced blood TCR repertoires of about 5 healthy adults to estimate repertoire size and the extent of clonotype sharing between individuals. Libraries were prepared and TCR repertoires were sequenced by different laboratories using diverse techniques, in order to increase sequencing depth and limit assay-specific biases. Each donor's leukapheresis produced roughly between about 0.8 and 8.9 billion PBMCs. Overall results and qualifications from the work: Because the study included only a small number of donors, the genetic and exposure-history diversity represented was limited. Clonotypes shared by all four sorted-subset donors showed higher generation probabilities than non-shared clonotypes. Approximately 4.8% of naive CD4, more than 3% of naive CD8, approximately 2% of memory CD4, and around 0.4% of memory CD8 clonotypes were shared across several donors. Pairwise subsampling led to the expectation that sequencing depth would affect the degree of clonotype sharing among donors. Sampling was restricted to blood, and TCR repertoires in tissues likely differ from the TCR repertoires found in blood. Rarefaction of sorted-subset datasets indicated incomplete sequencing despite the large sequencing depth. Larger estimated clonotype richness was generally found for naive subsets than for memory subsets.

Using the deep immunoSEQ assay, multiplex PCR amplified TCR CDR3 regions from genomic DNA. For each cell subset, the extracted genomic DNA was distributed evenly across all wells of several immunoSEQ 96-well plates, and each plate served as one replicate. For sorted subsets, approximately 190 ng of genomic DNA, equivalent to 25,000 to 35,000 T cell genomes, went into each replicate PCR. Purified libraries were quantified with a Qubit 3.0 fluorometer, sized on a Bioanalyzer 2100, and re-quantified with the KAPA Library Quantification kit. Each immunoSEQ 96-well plate was sequenced on its own single-read 150-cycle Illumina NextSeq 550 flow cell. The authors' analysis ran thus. Because only junctional sequences without quality scores were contained in the immunoSEQ output, filtering matching that applied to full-length reads could not be performed. Sequences were annotated with PyIR, a Python wrapper for IgBLAST v1.9, and V/J genes and CDR3 were assigned using IMGT germline references. Reads were filtered out if the reads had weak V/J assignments (E-value above 1e-6), no CDR3, stop codons, out-of-frame junctions, or ambiguous translated residues. V3J clonotypes were defined as sequences sharing an identical inferred V gene, J gene, and CDR3 amino acid sequence. Percentage overlap between repertoires was computed as shared unique clonotypes divided by the size of the smaller repertoire. Three approaches were used to assess repertoire richness: RTK rarefaction, the Chao1 estimator, and Recon v2.1 estimates of unobserved clonotypes. Generation probabilities for all TCRbeta clonotypes obtained by the gDNA method from several donors were computed using OLGA. TCRdb took this table from immuneACCESS and kept in-frame rearrangements with V and J called. Such tables lack part of the clones; where checked against another copy, unresolved V genes explain under half of the gap, and the rest is unexplained. V and J calls and clone size are copied from that table; D and trimming were computed from the DNA. In all, the sample holds 2 million to 2.5 million clones, and approximately 94% of those were seen once. The leading ten clones occupy around 0.13% of the sample.

Donors were healthy HIV-negative adults with no recently reported acute infections or vaccinations. Every donor was a Caucasian adult living in Nashville, Tennessee, USA. CD4+ T cells were enriched through magnetic negative selection, after which naive cells were positively selected on CD45RA and the remaining negative fraction served as the memory subset. After blood collection by leukapheresis, PBMCs were isolated using Ficoll-Histopaque density gradient centrifugation and then cryopreserved in the vapor phase of liquid nitrogen. Analytical flow cytometry was used to check the purity and quantity of every magnetically sorted T cell population. Each sorted fraction had its genomic DNA isolated and then quantified by UV absorbance on a Nanodrop 2000c. CDR1 MNHNS and CDR2 SASEGT are derived from the germline V gene. Trimming at the junction amounts to 2 bases on V and 2 bases on J, and the germline ends lie 16 bases apart. Spanning cysteine to phenylalanine, the CDR3 consists of 18 amino acids. Only the CDR3 portion is preserved as DNA: 54 bases, with reading frame beginning at the first base.

The sequence came from a man in his late teens or twenties in good health. The sample taken for sequencing was naive CD4+ T cells sorted from blood. According to the study, the label for this sample's cell subset or site signals: CD45RA+ positively selected. This sequence uses TRBV6-1 and TRBJ2-6; the D gene cannot be named for sure. The CDR3 protein sequence reads: CASSEYGHSWPGANVLTF. Here is the DNA: TGTGCCAGCAGTGAATACGGGCACAGTTGGCCTGGGGCCAACGTCCTGACTTTC.